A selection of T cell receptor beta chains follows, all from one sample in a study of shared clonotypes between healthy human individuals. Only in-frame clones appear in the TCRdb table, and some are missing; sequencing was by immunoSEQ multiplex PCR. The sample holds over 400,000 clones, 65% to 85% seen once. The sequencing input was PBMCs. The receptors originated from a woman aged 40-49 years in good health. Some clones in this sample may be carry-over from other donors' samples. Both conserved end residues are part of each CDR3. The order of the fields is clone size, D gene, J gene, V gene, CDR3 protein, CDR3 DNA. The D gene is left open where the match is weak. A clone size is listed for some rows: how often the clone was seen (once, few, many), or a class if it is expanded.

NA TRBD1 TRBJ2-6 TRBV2 CASNSGQGISSGANVLTF TGTGCCAGCAATTCCGGACAGGGAATAAGCTCTGGGGCCAACGTCCTGACTTTC
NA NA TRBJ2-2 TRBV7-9 CASSRRLFSREGTGELFF TGCGCCAGCAGCCGACGTCTTTTTTCGCGGGAAGGAACCGGGGAGCTGTTTTTT
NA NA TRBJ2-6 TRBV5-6 CASSLTLRDFSGANVLTF TGTGCCAGCAGCTTAACACTCCGGGACTTCTCTGGGGCCAACGTCCTGACTTTC
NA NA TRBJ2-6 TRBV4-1 CASSHRQGGTGANVLTF TGCGCCAGCAGCCATAGACAGGGAGGTACTGGGGCCAACGTCCTGACTTTC
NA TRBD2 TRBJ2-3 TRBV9 CASSVGPSGALGDTQYF TGTGCCAGCAGCGTAGGGCCGAGCGGGGCCTTAGGTGATACGCAGTATTTT
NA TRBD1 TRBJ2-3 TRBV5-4 CASRDDRGRATDTQYF TGTGCCAGCAGAGATGACAGGGGGCGGGCCACAGATACGCAGTATTTT
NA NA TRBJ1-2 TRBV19 CASSPQADSGTVYTF TGTGCCAGTAGTCCCCAGGCGGACAGCGGGACGGTGTACACCTTC
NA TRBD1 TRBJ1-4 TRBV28 CASSLGQGALYNEKLFF TGTGCCAGCAGCCTAGGACAGGGGGCCCTTTATAATGAAAAACTGTTTTTT
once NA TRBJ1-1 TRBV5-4 CASSSNLVSEAFF TGTGCCAGCAGCTCCAACCTGGTCTCTGAAGCTTTCTTT
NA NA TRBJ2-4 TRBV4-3 CAKGARMVTSVVSQYF TGCGCCAAGGGGGCCCGCATGGTGACTAGCGTGGTTAGTCAGTACTTC
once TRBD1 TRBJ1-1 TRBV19 CASSIPGGENTEAFF TGTGCCAGTAGTATCCCAGGGGGAGAGAACACTGAAGCTTTCTTT
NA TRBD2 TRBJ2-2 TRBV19 CASSNRAGVSTGELFF TGTGCCAGTAGTAACCGAGCGGGAGTGAGCACCGGGGAGCTGTTTTTT
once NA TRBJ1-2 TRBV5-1 CASSFGAGWDYGYTF TGCGCCAGCAGCTTTGGTGCAGGGTGGGACTATGGCTACACCTTC
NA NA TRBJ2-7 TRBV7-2 CASSLDSNPSYEQYF TGTGCCAGCAGCTTAGACTCTAACCCCTCCTACGAGCAGTACTTC
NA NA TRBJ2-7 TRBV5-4 CASSLPGNEQYF TGTGCCAGCAGCTTACCGGGGAACGAGCAGTACTTC
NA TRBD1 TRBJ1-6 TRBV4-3 CASSQSTGAGSPLHF TGCGCCAGCAGCCAATCCACAGGGGCGGGTTCACCCCTCCACTTT
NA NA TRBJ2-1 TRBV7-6 CASSVILDREQFF TGTGCCAGCAGCGTCATACTAGATCGGGAGCAGTTCTTC
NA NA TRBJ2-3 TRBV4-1 CASSQDGGIGSTDTQYF TGCGCCAGCAGCCAAGACGGAGGGATCGGGTCCACAGATACGCAGTATTTT
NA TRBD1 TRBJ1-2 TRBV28 CASSWDRNYGYTF TGTGCCAGCAGTTGGGACAGGAACTATGGCTACACCTTC
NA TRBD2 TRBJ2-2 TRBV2 CASRNLAGANTGELFF TGTGCCAGCAGGAATCTAGCGGGGGCGAACACCGGGGAGCTGTTTTTT
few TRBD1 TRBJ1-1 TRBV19 CATLDRAVNTEAFF TGTGCCACCCTGGACAGGGCGGTTAACACTGAAGCTTTCTTT
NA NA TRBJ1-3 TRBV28 CASVGSGNTIYF TGTGCCAGCGTCGGGTCTGGAAACACCATATATTTT
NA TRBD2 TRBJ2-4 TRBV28 CASSTRGGNAAKNIQYF TGTGCCAGCAGTACCCGGGGGGGGAACGCGGCCAAAAACATTCAGTACTTC
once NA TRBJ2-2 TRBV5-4 CASSLTGNTGELFF TGTGCCAGCAGCTTGACAGGAAACACCGGGGAGCTGTTTTTT
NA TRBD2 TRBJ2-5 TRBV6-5 CASSYKAGGQETQYF TGTGCCAGCAGTTACAAAGCGGGAGGCCAAGAGACCCAGTACTTC
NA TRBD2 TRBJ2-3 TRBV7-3 CASSSGLATTDTQYF TGTGCCAGCAGCTCGGGACTAGCGACCACAGATACGCAGTATTTT
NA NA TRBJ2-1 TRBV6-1 CASSEVVSSYNEQFF TGTGCCAGCAGTGAAGTGGTGAGCTCCTACAATGAGCAGTTCTTC
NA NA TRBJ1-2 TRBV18 CASSPPGAYGYTF TGTGCCAGCTCACCACCAGGGGCCTATGGCTACACCTTC
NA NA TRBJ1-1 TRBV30 CAWGRDLYTEAFF TGTGCCTGGGGTAGGGATTTGTACACTGAAGCTTTCTTT
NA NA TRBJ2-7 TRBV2 CASIEQGEQYF TGTGCCAGCATCGAACAGGGAGAGCAGTACTTC
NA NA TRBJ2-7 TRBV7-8 CASSSAIALWQYF TGTGCCAGCAGCTCCGCAATTGCTCTATGGCAGTACTTC
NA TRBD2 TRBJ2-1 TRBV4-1 CASSQDIPGGLANEQFF TGCGCCAGCAGCCAAGATATCCCGGGGGGACTAGCGAATGAGCAGTTCTTC
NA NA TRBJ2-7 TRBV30 CAWAPTGNEQYF TGTGCCTGGGCTCCTACAGGGAACGAGCAGTACTTC
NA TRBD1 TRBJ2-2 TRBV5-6 CASSRDRGRTGELFF TGTGCCAGCAGCAGAGACAGGGGGCGGACCGGGGAGCTGTTTTTT
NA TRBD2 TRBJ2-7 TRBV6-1 CASIGSRGVYEQYF TGTGCCAGCATCGGTAGCCGGGGGGTCTACGAGCAGTACTTC
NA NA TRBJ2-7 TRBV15 CATSRDREQGYEQYF TGTGCCACCAGCAGAGATCGAGAACAGGGCTACGAGCAGTACTTC
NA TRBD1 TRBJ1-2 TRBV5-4 CASSFGGTGVIYGYTF TGTGCCAGCAGCTTTGGCGGGACAGGGGTAATTTATGGCTACACCTTC
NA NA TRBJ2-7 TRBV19 CASCGRGLGEQYF TGTGCCAGTTGCGGCAGGGGTCTTGGCGAGCAGTACTTC
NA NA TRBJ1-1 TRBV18 CASSPSGMNTEAFF TGTGCCAGCTCACCATCGGGGATGAACACTGAAGCTTTCTTT
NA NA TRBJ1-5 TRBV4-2 CASSREGRDNQPQHF TGTGCCAGCAGCCGCGAGGGCAGGGACAATCAGCCCCAGCATTTT
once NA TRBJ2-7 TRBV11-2 CASTSAAYEQYF TGTGCCAGCACGAGCGCAGCCTACGAGCAGTACTTC
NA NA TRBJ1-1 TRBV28 CASSRGRGQNTEAFF TGTGCCAGCAGCCGCGGCAGGGGCCAGAACACTGAAGCTTTCTTT
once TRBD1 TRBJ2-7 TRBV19 CASSKGQGSAYEQYF TGTGCCAGTAGTAAGGGACAGGGGAGCGCCTACGAGCAGTACTTC
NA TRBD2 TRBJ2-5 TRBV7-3 CASSRTSGQETQYF TGTGCCAGCAGCCGGACTAGCGGCCAAGAGACCCAGTACTTC
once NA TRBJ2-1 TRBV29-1 CSAQKGTPSSYNEQFF TGCAGCGCCCAGAAGGGGACTCCTAGCTCCTACAATGAGCAGTTCTTC
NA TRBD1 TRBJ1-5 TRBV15 CATSRVGTGDNQPQHF TGTGCCACCAGCAGAGTTGGGACAGGGGATAATCAGCCCCAGCATTTT
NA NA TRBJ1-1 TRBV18 CASSPTNLNTEAFF TGTGCCAGCTCACCTACTAACTTGAACACTGAAGCTTTCTTT
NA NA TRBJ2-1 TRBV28 CASRKSGYNEQFF TGTGCCAGTAGGAAATCTGGTTATAATGAGCAGTTCTTC
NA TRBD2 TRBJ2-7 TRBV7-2 CASSLSGGYEQYF TGTGCCAGCAGCCTCTCGGGGGGGTACGAGCAGTACTTC
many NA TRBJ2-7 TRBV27 CASSSSPVPGPGYEQYF TGTGCCAGCAGTTCATCCCCAGTACCGGGGCCCGGCTACGAGCAGTACTTC
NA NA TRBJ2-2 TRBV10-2 CASSEVSPNTGELFF TGCGCCAGCAGTGAGGTCAGCCCCAACACCGGGGAGCTGTTTTTT
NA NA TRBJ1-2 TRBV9 CASSPSGQYYGYTF TGTGCCAGCAGCCCCTCAGGCCAATACTATGGCTACACCTTC
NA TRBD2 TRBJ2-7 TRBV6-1 CASNSPLAGYYEQYF TGTGCCAGCAATTCCCCTCTAGCGGGATATTACGAGCAGTACTTC
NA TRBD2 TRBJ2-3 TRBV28 CASSLRRGSGRAQIPDTQYF TGTGCCAGCAGTTTACGCCGCGGGAGCGGGAGGGCCCAGATTCCGGATACGCAGTATTTT
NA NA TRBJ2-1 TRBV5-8 CASSLSGHNEQFF TGTGCCAGCAGCTTGTCAGGGCACAATGAGCAGTTCTTC
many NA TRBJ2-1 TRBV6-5 CASSYSGGGSYNEQFF TGTGCCAGCAGTTACTCGGGCGGAGGCTCCTACAATGAGCAGTTCTTC
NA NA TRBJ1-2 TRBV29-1 CSVGDSDYGYTF TGCAGCGTTGGGGACTCGGACTATGGCTACACCTTC
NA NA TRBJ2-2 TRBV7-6 CASSAPPGGAHTGELFF TGTGCCAGCAGTGCCCCGCCTGGTGGAGCTCACACCGGGGAGCTGTTTTTT
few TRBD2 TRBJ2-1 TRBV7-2 CASSLSHLAGGSEQFF TGTGCCAGCAGCTTGAGTCATTTAGCGGGAGGTAGTGAGCAGTTCTTC